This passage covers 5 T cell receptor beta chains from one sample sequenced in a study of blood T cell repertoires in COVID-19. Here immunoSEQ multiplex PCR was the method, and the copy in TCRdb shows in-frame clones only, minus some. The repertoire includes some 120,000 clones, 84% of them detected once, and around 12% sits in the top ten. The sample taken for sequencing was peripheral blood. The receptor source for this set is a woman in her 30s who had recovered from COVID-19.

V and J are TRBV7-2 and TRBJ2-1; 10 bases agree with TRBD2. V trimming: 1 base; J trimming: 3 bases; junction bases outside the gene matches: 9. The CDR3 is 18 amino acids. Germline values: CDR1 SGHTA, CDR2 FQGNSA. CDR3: CASSLVGLAGVGYNEQFF. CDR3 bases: TGTGCCAGCAGCTTAGTGGGTCTAGCGGGAGTCGGCTACAATGAGCAGTTCTTC.

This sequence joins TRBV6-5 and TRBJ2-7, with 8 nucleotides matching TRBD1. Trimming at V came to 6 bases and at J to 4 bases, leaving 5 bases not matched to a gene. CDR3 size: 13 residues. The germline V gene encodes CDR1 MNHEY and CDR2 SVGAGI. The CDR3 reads CASRRTGTYEQYF. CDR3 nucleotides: TGTGCCAGCAGACGGACAGGGACTTACGAGCAGTACTTC.

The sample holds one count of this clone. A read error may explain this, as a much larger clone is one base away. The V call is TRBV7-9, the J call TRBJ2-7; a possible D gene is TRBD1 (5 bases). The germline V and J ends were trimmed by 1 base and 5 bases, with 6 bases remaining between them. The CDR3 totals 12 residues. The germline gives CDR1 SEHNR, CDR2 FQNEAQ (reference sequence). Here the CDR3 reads CASSLVGDEQYF. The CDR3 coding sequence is TGTGCCAGCAGCTTAGTAGGGGACGAGCAGTACTTC.

CDR3 region: CASNLQGAEKLFF. The CDR3 DNA sequence: TGTGCCAGCAATCTACAGGGGGCGGAAAAACTGTTTTTT. The chain combines TRBV6-1 with TRBJ1-4; 9 nucleotides agree with TRBD1. V was clipped by 7 bases and J by 8 bases; unmatched bases: 5. The CDR3 is made up of 13 amino acids. Germline CDR1 is MNHNS and CDR2 is SASEGT.

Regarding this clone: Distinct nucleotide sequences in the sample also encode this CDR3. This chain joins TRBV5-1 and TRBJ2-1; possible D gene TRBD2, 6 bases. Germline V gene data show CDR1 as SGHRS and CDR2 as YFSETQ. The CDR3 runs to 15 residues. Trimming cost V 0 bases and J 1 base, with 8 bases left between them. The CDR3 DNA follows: TGCGCCAGCAGCTTGGATGGGGGGTCCTACAATGAGCAGTTCTTC. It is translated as CASSLDGGSYNEQFF.